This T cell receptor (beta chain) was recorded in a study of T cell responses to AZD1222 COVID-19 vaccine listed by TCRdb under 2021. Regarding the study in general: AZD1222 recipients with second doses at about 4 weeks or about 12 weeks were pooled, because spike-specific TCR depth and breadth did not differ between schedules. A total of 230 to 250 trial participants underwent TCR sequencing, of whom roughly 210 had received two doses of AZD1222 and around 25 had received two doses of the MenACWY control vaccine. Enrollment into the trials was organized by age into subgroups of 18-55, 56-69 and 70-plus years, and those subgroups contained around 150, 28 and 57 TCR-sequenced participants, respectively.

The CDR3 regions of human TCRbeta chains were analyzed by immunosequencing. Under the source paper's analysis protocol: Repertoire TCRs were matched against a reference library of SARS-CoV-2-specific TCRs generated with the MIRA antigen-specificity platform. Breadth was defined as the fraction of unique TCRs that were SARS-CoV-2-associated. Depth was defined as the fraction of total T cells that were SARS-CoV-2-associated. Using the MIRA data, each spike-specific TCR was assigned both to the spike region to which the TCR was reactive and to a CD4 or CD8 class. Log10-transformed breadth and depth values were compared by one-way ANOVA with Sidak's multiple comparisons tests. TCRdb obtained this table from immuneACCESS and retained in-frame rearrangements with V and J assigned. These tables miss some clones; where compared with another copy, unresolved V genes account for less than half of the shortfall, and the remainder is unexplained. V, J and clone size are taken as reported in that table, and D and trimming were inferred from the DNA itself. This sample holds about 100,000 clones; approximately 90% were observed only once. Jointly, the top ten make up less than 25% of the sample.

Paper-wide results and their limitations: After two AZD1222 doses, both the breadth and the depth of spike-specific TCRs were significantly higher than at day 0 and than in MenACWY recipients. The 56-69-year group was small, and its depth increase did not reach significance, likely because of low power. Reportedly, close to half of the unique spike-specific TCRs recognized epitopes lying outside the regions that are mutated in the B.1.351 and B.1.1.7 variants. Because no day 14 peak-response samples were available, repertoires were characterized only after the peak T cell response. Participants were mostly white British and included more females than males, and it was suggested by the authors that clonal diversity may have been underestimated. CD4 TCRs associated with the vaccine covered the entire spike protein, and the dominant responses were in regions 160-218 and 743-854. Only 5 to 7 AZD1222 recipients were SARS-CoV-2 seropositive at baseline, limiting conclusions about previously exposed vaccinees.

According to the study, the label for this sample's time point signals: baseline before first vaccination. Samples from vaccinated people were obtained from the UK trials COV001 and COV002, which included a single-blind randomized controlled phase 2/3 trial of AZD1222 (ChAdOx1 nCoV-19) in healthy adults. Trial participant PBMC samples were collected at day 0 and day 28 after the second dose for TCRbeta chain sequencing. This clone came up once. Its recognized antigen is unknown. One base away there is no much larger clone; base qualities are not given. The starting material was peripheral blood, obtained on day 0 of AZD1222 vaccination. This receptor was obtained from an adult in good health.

The nucleotide sequence is given as TGCGCCAGCAGCCATTGGGCTAGCGGGGGGGCCAATGAGCAGTTCTTC. It specifies CASSHWASGGANEQFF. The chain is assembled from TRBV4-1 and TRBJ2-1; the central 12 bases match TRBD2. There are 16 amino acids in the CDR3, from cysteine to phenylalanine inclusive. The read is trimmed to its CDR3 DNA, 48 bases read in frame from base 1. Trimming accounts for 3 bases at V and 6 bases at J, while the number of junction bases matched to no gene is 6. CDR1 and CDR2, looked up from the germline V gene, are MGHRA and YSYEKL.